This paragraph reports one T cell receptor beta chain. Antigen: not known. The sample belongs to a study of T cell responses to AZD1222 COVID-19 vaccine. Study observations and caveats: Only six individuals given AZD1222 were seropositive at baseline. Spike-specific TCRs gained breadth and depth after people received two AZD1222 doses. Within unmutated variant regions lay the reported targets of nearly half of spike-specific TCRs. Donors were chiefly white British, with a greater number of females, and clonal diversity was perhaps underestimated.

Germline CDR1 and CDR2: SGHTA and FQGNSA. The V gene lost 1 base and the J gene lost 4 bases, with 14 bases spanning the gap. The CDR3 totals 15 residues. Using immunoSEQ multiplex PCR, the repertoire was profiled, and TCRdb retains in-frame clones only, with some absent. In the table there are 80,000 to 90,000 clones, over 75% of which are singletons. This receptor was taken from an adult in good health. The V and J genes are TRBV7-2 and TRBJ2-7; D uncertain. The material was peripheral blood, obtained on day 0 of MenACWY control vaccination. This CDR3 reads CASSLEPIIYYEQYF. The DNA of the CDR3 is TGTGCCAGCAGCTTAGAACCAATCATCTATTACGAGCAGTACTTC.